This T cell receptor (beta chain) is drawn from a study of blood T cell repertoires in COVID-19. Study in general: Donors in the United States, Italy and Spain gave samples during acute or convalescent COVID-19.

The V end was cut by 5 bases, the J end by 3 bases, with 14 bases between. CDR1 is PRHDT and CDR2 is FYEKMQ in the germline V gene (reference sequence). CDR3 length equals 14 residues. The Seattle patients, enrolled during active infection, were followed longitudinally. In the original workflow: Estimates of nucleated cell counts were drawn from the amplification of reference gene primers. Sequencing was performed with immunoSEQ multiplex PCR; in TCRdb, only in-frame clones are kept and a portion is missing. That table is the source of V, J and clone size, and D and trimming were worked out from the DNA. The repertoire consists of about 200,000 clones, with roughly 86% occurring once and the leading ten covering about 9.4%.

The receptor was derived from a woman between 45 and 60 years old with COVID-19, enrolled during active disease. The V call is TRBV13, the J call TRBJ2-7; the D gene is possibly TRBD2 (6 bases). The sequenced sample was peripheral blood. CDR3 DNA sequence: TGTGCCAGCAGCGCAGGTCTCGGGGGCTACGAGCAGTACTTC. This gives the protein CASSAGLGGYEQYF.